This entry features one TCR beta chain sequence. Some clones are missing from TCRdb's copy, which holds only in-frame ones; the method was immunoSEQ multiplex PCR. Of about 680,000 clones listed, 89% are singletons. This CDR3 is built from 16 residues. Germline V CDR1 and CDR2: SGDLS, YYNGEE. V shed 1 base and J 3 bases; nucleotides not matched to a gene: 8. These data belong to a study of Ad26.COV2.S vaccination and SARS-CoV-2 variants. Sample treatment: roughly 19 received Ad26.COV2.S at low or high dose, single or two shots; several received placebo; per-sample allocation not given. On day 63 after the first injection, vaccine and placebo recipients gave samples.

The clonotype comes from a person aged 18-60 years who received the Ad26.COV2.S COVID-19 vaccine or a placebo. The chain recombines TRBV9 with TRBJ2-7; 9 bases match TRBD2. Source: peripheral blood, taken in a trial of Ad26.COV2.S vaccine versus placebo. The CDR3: CASSVHQTSGYYEQYF. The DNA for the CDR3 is TGTGCCAGCAGCGTACACCAGACTAGCGGATACTACGAGCAGTACTTC.